This passage covers 2 T cell receptor beta chains from one sample sequenced in a study of T cells in Graves' hyperthyroidism and ophthalmopathy. Amplified regions were TCR beta CDR3 sequences from RNA transcripts. The HTBI set primed first-round TCR CDR3 RT-PCR. TCRdb passed the multiplex PCR reads through MiXCR, listing each CDR3 protein once. This table holds hundreds of thousands of distinct CDR3 sequences, approximately 15% found once. The sequencing sample was made of blood. These receptor sequences come from a woman between 18 and 30 years old with Graves' hyperthyroidism.

At least ten counts were recorded for this clonotype. The chain joins TRBV6-2 or TRBV6-3 to TRBJ2-7; D tentatively reads TRBD1 or TRBD2 (5 bases each). V was cut by 5 bases and J by 7 bases, with 21 bases left in between. Looked up from germline, CDR1 is MNHEY and CDR2 is SVGEGT. CDR3 length equals 15 residues. CDR3 region: CASSTRDRLRVEQYF. The DNA of the CDR3 is TGTGCCAGCAGTACCCGGGACCGCCTACGAGTAGAGCAGTACTTC.

J is TRBJ1-4 and V is TRBV20-1; D gene uncertain. Germline V gene lookup returns CDR1 DFQATT and CDR2 SNEGSKA (reference sequence). With 0 bases removed from V and 4 bases from J, the gap between germline ends came to 6 bases. The CDR3 loop spans 13 amino acids. The DNA for the CDR3 is TGCAGTGCTAGAGACAGAGTTAATGAAAAACTGTTTTTT. It translates to CSARDRVNEKLFF.